This TCR beta chain is drawn from a study of T cell responses to AZD1222 COVID-19 vaccine. General study points: Clonal diversity was possibly underestimated, and the donors were mostly white British, with more females. The repertoires were collected only after the peak T cell response. At baseline, just 5 or 6 AZD1222 recipients tested seropositive.

Using immunoSEQ multiplex PCR, the repertoire was profiled, and TCRdb retains in-frame clones only, with some absent. The table has over 150,000 clones, roughly 90% seen once. This CDR3 spans 15 amino acids. V gave up 4 bases and J gave up 5 bases, with 18 bases separating them. The germline CDR1 and CDR2 sequences are SGHDN and FVKESK. Combined were second doses at about 4 or about 12 weeks. This clone came up once. The antigen remains undetermined. This chain uses TRBV14 with TRBJ2-7, with D perhaps given as TRBD1 or TRBD2 (5 bases each). The sample consisted of peripheral blood, taken 28 days after the second AZD1222 dose. The TCR comes from an adult who received the AZD1222 COVID-19 vaccine. The CDR3 DNA reads as TGTGCCAGCAGCCCCCAGGGACGGACGATGGACGAGCAGTACTTC. Residues: CASSPQGRTMDEQYF.